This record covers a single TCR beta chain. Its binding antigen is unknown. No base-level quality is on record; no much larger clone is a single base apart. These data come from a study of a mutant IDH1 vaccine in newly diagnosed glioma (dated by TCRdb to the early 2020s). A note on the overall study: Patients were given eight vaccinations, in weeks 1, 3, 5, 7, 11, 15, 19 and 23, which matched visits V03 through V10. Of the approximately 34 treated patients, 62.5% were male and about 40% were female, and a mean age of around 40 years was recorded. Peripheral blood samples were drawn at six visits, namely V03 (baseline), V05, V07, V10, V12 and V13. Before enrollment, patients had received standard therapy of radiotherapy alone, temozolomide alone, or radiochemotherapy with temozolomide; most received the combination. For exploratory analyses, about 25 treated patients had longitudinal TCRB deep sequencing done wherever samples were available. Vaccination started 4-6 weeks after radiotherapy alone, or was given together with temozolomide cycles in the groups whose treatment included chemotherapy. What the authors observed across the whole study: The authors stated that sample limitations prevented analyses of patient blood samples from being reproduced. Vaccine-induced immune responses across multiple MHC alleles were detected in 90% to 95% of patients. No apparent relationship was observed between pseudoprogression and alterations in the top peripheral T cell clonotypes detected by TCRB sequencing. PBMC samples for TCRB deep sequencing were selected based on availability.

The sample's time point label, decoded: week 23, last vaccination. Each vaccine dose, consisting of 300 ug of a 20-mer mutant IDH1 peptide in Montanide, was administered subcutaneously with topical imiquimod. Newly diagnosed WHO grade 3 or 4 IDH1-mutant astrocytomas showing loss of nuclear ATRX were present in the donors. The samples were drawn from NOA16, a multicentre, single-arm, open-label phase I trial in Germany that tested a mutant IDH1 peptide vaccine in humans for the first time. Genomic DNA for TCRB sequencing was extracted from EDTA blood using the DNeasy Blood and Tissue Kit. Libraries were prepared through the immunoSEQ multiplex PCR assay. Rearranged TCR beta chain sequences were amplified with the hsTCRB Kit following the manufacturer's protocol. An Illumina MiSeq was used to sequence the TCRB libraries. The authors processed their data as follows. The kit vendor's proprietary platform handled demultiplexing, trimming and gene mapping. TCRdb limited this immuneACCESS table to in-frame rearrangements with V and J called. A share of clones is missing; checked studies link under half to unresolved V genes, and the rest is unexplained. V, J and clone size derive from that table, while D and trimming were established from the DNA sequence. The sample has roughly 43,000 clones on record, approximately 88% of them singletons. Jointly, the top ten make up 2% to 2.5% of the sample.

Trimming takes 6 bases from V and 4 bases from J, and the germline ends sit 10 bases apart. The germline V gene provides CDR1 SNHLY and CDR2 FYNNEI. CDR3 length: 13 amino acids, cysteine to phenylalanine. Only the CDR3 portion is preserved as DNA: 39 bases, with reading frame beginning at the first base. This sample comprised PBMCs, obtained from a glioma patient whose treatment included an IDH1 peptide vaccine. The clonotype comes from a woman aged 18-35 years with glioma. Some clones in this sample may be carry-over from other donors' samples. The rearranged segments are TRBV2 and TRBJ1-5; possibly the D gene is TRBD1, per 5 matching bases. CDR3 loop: CASSQTDNQPQHF. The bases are TGTGCCAGCAGCCAGACAGATAATCAGCCCCAGCATTTT.